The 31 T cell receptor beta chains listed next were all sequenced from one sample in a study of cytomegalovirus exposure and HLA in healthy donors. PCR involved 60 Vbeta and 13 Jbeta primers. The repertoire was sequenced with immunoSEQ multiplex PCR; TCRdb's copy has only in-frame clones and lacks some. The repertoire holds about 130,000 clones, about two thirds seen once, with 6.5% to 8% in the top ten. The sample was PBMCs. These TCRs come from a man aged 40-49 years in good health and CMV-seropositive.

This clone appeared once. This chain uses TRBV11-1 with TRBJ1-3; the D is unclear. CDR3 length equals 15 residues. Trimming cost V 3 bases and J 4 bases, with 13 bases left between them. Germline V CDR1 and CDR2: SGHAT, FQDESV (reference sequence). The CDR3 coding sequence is TGTGCCAGCAGCTTTGGTCCGGAGGACGGAAACACCATATATTTT. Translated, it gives CASSFGPEDGNTIYF.

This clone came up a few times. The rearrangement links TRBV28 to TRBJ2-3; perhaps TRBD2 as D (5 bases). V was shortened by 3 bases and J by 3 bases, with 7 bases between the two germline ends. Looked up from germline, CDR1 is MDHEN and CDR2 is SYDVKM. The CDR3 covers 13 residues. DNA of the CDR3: TGTGCCAGCAGTTTCCCGGGAACAGATACGCAGTATTTT. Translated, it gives CASSFPGTDTQYF.

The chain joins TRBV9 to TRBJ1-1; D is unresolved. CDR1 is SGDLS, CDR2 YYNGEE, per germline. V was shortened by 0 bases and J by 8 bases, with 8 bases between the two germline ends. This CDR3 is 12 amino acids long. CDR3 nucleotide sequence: TGTGCCAGCAGCGTAGCTGGGAGAGAAGCTTTCTTT. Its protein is CASSVAGREAFF.

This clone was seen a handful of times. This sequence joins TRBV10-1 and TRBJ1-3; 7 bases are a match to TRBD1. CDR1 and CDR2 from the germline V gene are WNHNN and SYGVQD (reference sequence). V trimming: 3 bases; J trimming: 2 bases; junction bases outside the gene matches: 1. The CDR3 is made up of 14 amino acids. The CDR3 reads CASSEQGPGNTIYF. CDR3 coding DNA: TGCGCCAGCAGTGAACAGGGGCCTGGAAACACCATATATTTT.

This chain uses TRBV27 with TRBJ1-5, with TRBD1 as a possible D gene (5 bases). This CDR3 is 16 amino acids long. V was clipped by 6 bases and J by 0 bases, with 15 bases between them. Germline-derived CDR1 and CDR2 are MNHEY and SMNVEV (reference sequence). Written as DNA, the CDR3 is TGTGCCAGCAGGATGGGTGGCAGGGTTAGCAATCAGCCCCAGCATTTT. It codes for CASRMGGRVSNQPQHF.

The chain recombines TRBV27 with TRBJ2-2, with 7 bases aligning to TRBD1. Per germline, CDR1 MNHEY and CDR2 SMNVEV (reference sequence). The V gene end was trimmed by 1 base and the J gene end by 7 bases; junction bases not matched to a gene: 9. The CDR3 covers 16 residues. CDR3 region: CASSLLMRGPGGELFF. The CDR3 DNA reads TGTGCCAGCAGTTTATTGATGAGGGGGCCGGGCGGGGAGCTGTTTTTT.

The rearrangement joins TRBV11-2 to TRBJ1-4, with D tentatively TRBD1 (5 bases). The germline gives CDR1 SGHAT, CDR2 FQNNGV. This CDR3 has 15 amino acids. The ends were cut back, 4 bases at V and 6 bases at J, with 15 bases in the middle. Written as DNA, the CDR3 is TGTGCCAGCAGCTATACACCAGGGAGGGATGAAAAACTGTTTTTT. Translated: CASSYTPGRDEKLFF.

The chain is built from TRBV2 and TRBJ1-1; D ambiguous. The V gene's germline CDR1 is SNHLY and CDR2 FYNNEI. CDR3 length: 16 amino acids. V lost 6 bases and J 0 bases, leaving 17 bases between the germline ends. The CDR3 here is CASRREGGTMNTEAFF. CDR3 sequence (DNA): TGTGCCAGCAGGAGAGAGGGAGGTACGATGAACACTGAAGCTTTCTTT.

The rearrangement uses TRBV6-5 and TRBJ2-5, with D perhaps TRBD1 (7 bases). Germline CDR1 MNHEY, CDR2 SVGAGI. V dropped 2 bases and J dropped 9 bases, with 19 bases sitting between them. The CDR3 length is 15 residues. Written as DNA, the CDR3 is TGTGCCAGCAGTTACGGACCCCAGGGGGGAATTTCCCAGTACTTC. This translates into CASSYGPQGGISQYF.

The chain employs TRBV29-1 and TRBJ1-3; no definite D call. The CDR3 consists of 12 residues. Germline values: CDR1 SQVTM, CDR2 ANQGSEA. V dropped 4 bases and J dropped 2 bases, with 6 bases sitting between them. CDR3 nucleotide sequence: TGCAGCGTTGCTTATACTGGAAACACCATATATTTT. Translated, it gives CSVAYTGNTIYF.

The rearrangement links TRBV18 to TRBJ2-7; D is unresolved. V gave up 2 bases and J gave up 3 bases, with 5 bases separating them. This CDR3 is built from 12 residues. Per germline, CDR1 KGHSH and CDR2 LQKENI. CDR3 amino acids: CASSPNSYEQYF. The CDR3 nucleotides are TGTGCCAGCTCACCAAACAGCTACGAGCAGTACTTC.

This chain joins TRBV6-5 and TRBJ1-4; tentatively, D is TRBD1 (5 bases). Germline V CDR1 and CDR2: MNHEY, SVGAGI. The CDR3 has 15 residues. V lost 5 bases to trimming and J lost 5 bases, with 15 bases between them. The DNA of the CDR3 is TGTGCCAGCAGTGGCACACAGGTTATAAATGAAAAACTGTTTTTT. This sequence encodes CASSGTQVINEKLFF.

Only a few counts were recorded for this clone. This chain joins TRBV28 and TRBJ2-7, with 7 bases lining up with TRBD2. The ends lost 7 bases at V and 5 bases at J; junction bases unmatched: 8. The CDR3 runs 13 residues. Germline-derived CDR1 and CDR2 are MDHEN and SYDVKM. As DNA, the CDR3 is TGTGCCAGCAACATGGGGACTAAAGACGAGCAGTACTTC. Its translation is CASNMGTKDEQYF.

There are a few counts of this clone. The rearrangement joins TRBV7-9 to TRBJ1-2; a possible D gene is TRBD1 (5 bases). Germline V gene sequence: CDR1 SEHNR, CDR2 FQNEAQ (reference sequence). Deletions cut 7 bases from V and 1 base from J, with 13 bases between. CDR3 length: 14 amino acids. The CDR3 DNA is TGTGCCAGCAACCCGGGAGGGGATAACTATGGCTACACCTTC. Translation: CASNPGGDNYGYTF.

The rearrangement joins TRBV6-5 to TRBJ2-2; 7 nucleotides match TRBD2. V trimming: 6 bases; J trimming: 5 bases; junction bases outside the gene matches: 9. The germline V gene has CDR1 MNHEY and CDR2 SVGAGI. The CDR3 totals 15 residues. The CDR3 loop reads CASRGAGARTGELFF. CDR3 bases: TGTGCCAGCAGGGGCGCGGGAGCGAGGACCGGGGAGCTGTTTTTT.

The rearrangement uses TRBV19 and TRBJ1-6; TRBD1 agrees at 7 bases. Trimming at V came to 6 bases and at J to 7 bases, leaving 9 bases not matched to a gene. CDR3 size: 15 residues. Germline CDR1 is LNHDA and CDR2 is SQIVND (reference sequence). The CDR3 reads CASREGAKINSPLHF. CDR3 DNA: TGTGCCAGTAGAGAGGGGGCCAAGATCAATTCACCCCTCCACTTT. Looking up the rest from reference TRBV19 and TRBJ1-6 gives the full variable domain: DGGITQSPKYLFRKEGQNVTLSCEQNLNHDAMYWYRQDPGQGLRLIYYSQIVNDFQKGDIAEGYSVSREKKESFPLTVTSAQKNPTAFYLCASREGAKINSPLHFGNGTRLTVT.

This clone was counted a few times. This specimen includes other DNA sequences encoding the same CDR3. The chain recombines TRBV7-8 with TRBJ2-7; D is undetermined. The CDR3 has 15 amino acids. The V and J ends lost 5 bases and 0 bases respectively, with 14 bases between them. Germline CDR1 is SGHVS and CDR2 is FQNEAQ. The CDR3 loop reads CASSLRVSSSYEQYF. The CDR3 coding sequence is TGTGCCAGCAGCCTACGCGTCTCTAGCTCCTACGAGCAGTACTTC.

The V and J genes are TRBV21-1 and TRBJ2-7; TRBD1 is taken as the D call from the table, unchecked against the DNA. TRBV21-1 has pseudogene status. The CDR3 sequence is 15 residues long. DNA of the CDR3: TGTGCCAGCAGCAAAGGGAGGGCAGGGGGCCACGAGCAGTACTTC. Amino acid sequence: CASSKGRAGGHEQYF.

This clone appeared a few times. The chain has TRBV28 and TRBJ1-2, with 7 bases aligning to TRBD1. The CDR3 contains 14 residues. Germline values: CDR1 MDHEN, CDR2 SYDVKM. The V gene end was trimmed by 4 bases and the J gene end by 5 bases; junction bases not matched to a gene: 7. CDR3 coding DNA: TGTGCCAGCAGTTCCTCGGACAGGACGTATGGCTACACCTTC. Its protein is CASSSSDRTYGYTF.

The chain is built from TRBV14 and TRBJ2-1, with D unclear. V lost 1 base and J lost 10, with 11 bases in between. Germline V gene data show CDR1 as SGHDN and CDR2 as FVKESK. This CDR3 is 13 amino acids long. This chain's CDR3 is CASSQGPRLEQFF. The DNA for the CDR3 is TGTGCCAGCAGCCAAGGACCTAGGTTGGAGCAGTTCTTC.

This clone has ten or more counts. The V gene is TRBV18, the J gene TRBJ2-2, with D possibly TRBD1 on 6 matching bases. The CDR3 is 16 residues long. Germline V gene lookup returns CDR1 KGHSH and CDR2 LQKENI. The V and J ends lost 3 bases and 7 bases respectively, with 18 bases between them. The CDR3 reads CASSPPISGDGGELFF. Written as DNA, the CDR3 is TGTGCCAGCTCACCCCCTATCTCAGGGGATGGCGGGGAGCTGTTTTTT. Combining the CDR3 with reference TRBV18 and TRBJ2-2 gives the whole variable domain NAGVMQNPRHLVRRRGQEARLRCSPMKGHSHVYWYRQLPEEGLKFMVYLQKENIIDESGMPKERFSAEFPKEGPSILRIQQVVRGDSAAYFCASSPPISGDGGELFFGEGSRLTVL.

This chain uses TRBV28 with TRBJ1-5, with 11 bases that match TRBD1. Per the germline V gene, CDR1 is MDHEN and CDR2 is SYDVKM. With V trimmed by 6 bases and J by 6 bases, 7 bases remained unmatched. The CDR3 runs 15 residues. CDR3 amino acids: CASRPGDRGFQPQHF. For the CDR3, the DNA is TGTGCCAGCAGGCCTGGGGACAGGGGGTTTCAGCCCCAGCATTTT. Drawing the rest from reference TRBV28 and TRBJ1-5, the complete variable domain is DVKVTQSSRYLVKRTGEKVFLECVQDMDHENMFWYRQDPGLGLRLIYFSYDVKMKEKGDIPEGYSVSREKKERFSLILESASTNQTSMYLCASRPGDRGFQPQHFGDGTRLSIL.

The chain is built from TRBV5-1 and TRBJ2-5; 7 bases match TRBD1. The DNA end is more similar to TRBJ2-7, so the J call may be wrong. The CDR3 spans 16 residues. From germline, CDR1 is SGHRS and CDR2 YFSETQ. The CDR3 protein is CASSLALLTGPYEQYF. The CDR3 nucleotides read TGCGCCAGCAGCTTGGCCCTACTGACAGGGCCCTACGAGCAGTACTTC.

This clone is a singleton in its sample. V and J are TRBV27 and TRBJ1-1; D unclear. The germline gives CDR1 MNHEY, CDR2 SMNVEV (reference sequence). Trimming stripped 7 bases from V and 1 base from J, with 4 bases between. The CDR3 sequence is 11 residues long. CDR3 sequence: CASIKNTEAFF. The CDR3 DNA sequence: TGTGCCAGCATAAAGAACACTGAAGCTTTCTTT.

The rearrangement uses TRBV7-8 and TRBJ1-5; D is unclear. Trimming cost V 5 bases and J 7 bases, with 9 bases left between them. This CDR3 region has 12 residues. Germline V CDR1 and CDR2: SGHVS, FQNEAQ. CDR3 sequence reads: CASSRANQPQHF. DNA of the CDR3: TGTGCCAGCAGCCGAGCCAACCAGCCCCAGCATTTT.

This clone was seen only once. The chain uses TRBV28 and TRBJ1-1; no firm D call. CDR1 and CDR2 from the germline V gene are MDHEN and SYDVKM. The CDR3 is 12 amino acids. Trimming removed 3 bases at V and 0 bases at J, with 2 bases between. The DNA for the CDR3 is TGTGCCAGCAGTTTCTTGAACACTGAAGCTTTCTTT. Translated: CASSFLNTEAFF.

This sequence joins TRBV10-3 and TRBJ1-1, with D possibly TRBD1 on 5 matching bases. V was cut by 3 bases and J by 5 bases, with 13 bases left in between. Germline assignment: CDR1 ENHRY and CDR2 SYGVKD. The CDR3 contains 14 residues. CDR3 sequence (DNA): TGTGCCATCAGTGATCGGGGGGGGGATACTGAAGCTTTCTTT. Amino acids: CAISDRGGDTEAFF.

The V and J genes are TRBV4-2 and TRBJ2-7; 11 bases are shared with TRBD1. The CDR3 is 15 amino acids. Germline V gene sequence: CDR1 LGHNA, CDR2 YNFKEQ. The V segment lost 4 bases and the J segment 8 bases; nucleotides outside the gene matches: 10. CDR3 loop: CASSRGTGGQDKQYF. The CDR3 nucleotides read TGTGCCAGCAGCCGAGGGACAGGGGGTCAAGACAAGCAGTACTTC.

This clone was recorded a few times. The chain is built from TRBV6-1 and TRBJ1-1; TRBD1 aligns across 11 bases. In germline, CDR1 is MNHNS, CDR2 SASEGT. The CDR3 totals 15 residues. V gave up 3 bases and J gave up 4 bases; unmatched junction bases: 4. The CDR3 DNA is TGTGCCAGCAGTGAGGTGGGGACAGGGGGCACTGAAGCTTTCTTT. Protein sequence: CASSEVGTGGTEAFF.

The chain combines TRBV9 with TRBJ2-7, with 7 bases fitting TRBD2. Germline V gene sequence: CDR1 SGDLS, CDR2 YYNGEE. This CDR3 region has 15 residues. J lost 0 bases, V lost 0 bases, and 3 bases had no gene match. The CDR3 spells CASSVGTGGSYEQYF. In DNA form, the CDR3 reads TGTGCCAGCAGCGTAGGAACGGGGGGCTCCTACGAGCAGTACTTC.

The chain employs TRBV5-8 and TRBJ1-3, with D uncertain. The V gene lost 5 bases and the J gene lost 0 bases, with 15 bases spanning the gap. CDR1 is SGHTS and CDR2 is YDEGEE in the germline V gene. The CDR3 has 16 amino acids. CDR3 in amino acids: CASRREAPGSGNTIYF. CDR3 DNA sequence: TGTGCCAGCAGGAGAGAAGCCCCGGGCTCTGGAAACACCATATATTTT.